These 8 T cell receptor beta chains share one sample of origin, sequenced in a study of cytomegalovirus exposure and HLA in healthy donors. TCRdb keeps only in-frame clones here, not all; method: immunoSEQ multiplex PCR. The sample records 140,000 or so clones, approximately 90% being singletons. The sample consisted of PBMCs. The source is a man between 18 and 29 years old in good health and CMV-seronegative.

The CDR3 reads CASSQDWRAGVETQYF. As DNA, the CDR3 is TGCGCCAGCAGCCAAGATTGGAGGGCGGGAGTGGAGACCCAGTACTTC. The chain combines TRBV4-3 with TRBJ2-5, with 7 bases aligning to TRBD2. Germline CDR1 is LGHNA and CDR2 is YSLEER. This CDR3 contains 16 residues. The junction had 9 bases not matched to a gene; V was cut back by 0 bases and J by 5 bases.

V and J are TRBV30 and TRBJ1-2, with 7 positions matching TRBD1. Germline CDR1 reads GTSNPN; CDR2 reads SVGIG (reference sequence). The V segment lost 7 bases and the J segment 5 bases; nucleotides outside the gene matches: 7. This CDR3 region has 12 residues. CDR3 loop: CAFIQGRYGYTF. In nucleotides, the CDR3 is TGTGCCTTCATACAGGGGAGGTATGGCTACACCTTC. The full variable domain, in which reference TRBV30 and TRBJ1-2 provide the parts outside the CDR3, is SQTIHQWPATLVQPVGSPLSLECTVEGTSNPNLYWYRQAAGRGLQLLFYSVGIGQISSEVPQNLSASRPQDRQFILSSKKLLLSDSGFYLCAFIQGRYGYTFGSGTRLTVV.

The rearrangement links TRBV7-2 to TRBJ1-2, with unresolved D. The CDR3 spans 15 residues. The ends were cut back, 0 bases at V and 0 bases at J, with 8 bases in the middle. Germline-derived CDR1 and CDR2 are SGHTA and FQGNSA. DNA of the CDR3: TGTGCCAGCAGCTTAGCGCCAGGCCCTAACTATGGCTACACCTTC. Its translation is CASSLAPGPNYGYTF.

V gene TRBV27 combines with J gene TRBJ2-3; 9 nucleotides agree with TRBD2. Germline V gene lookup returns CDR1 MNHEY and CDR2 SMNVEV (reference sequence). The length of the CDR3 is 16 residues. The junction had 8 bases not matched to a gene; V was cut back by 6 bases and J by 1 base. As DNA, the CDR3 is TGTGCCAGCAGATGGATTAGCGGGAGTGGCACAGATACGCAGTATTTT. The encoded protein is CASRWISGSGTDTQYF.

This sequence joins TRBV7-9 and TRBJ1-4; 7 nucleotides match TRBD1. CDR3 length equals 13 residues. Germline CDR1 SEHNR, CDR2 FQNEAQ (reference sequence). With 4 bases clipped from V and 6 bases from J, the junction kept 2 bases outside the gene matches. The CDR3 protein is CASSSGTDEKLFF. CDR3 sequence (DNA): TGTGCCAGCAGCTCCGGGACAGATGAAAAACTGTTTTTT. Filled out from reference TRBV7-9 and TRBJ1-4, the complete variable domain reads DTGVSQNPRHKITKRGQNVTFRCDPISEHNRLYWYRQTLGQGPEFLTYFQNEAQLEKSRLLSDRFSAERPKGSFSTLEIQRTEQGDSAMYLCASSSGTDEKLFFGSGTQLSVL.

The V gene is TRBV9, the J gene TRBJ1-2; D is unclear. Germline CDR1 SGDLS, CDR2 YYNGEE. V lost 4 bases and J lost 3, with 13 bases in between. The CDR3 has 14 amino acids. CDR3 nucleotides: TGTGCCAGCAGCCCCGGGGTTGGCGACTATGGCTACACCTTC. As protein: CASSPGVGDYGYTF.

Written as DNA, the CDR3 is TGTGCCAGCAGCTTAGTACAGGCCGTCTATGGCTACACCTTC. Translation: CASSLVQAVYGYTF. The genes are TRBV7-2 and TRBJ1-2, with D maybe TRBD1 (5 bases). The CDR3 consists of 14 residues. The germline V gene has CDR1 SGHTA and CDR2 FQGNSA. V gave up 1 base and J gave up 4 bases, with 10 bases separating them.

The rearrangement links TRBV10-1 to TRBJ1-1, with TRBD1 identical over 9 bases. V trimming: 6 bases; J trimming: 5 bases; junction bases outside the gene matches: 10. The germline CDR1 and CDR2 sequences are WNHNN and SYGVQD (reference sequence). The CDR3 sequence is 15 residues long. CDR3 DNA sequence: TGCGCCAGCAGCCCGGGACAGGGCATGAGTACTGAAGCTTTCTTT. This sequence encodes CASSPGQGMSTEAFF.